This record covers a single TCR beta chain. This clonotype was observed a few times. Its antigen specificity is not known. Base qualities are not at hand, and no much larger clone is one base apart. The CDR3 sequence holds 14 residues, the cysteine and phenylalanine included. Just CDR3 DNA is preserved here, 42 bases in frame from base 1. At the junction V is shortened by 2 bases and J by 4 bases, with 9 bases in between. Sequences MNHEY (CDR1) and SVGEGT (CDR2) are obtained from the germline V gene. This sample is part of a study of vaccination and CD4 T cells after COVID-19 (dated 2022 in TCRdb). For the wider study: The convalescent cohort comprised six males and four females, including two Hispanic individuals, seven Caucasians, two Asians and one multiracial person. Participants received two doses of either the Pfizer-BioNTech BNT162b2 vaccine (n=8) or the Moderna mRNA-1273 vaccine (n=2). Post-COVID blood samples from convalescent patients were collected a median of approximately 93 days after diagnosis, with a range of roughly 30 to 170 days. Post-vaccine blood samples were obtained a median of around 74 days after the second vaccine dose, with a range of roughly 14 to 241 days. Overlapping spike peptide pools from SARS-CoV-2 and from the common cold coronaviruses HCoV-NL63, HCoV-OC43 and HCoV-229E were used as culture stimuli. Control cultures used a CEFX viral epitope pool as positive control, an HIV-1 Nef peptide pool as negative control, or no peptide. In 9 to 11 COVID-19 convalescent patients and a handful of infection-naive healthy vaccine recipients, researchers compared the spike-specific CD4+ TCR repertoire from before mRNA vaccination with the repertoire from after. Memory CD4+ T cell crossreactivity between SARS-CoV-2 and common cold coronavirus spike proteins was assessed at the TCR clonotype level in an earlier paper using these donors.

Broad study findings and their caveats: The study included relatively few convalescent patients and did not analyze early timepoints after natural infection. Among the post-vaccine SARS-CoV-2-reactive clones in convalescent patients, a median about 89% showed up only after vaccination, which suggests vaccine-specific priming. The median count of SARS-CoV-2-reactive clonotypes went up from 20 to 25 after infection to a few dozen after vaccination, although the change was not significant. Of the vaccine-specific clones in convalescent patients, 304 of 307, or nearly all, reacted only to SARS-CoV-2 spike and did not cross-react with common cold coronaviruses.

Libraries were built with PCR. TCR sequencing of DNA from cultured CD4+ T cells used the Oncomine TCR Beta short-read assay at the Johns Hopkins FTIC core. The QIAamp micro DNA kit was used to extract genomic DNA from the cultured CD4+ T cells. Oncomine TCR Beta libraries from cultured CD4+ T cells were pooled with unique dual indexes and sequenced on an Illumina iSeq 100. Regarding the original processing steps: Non-productive sequences were removed, and CDR3s not starting with C, not ending with F or W, or shorter than 7 amino acids were discarded. The MANAFEST web application identified antigen-specific clonotypes by comparing peptide-stimulated wells against reference wells and other culture wells. For a clone to be called positive, the clone needed an FDR below 0.05, an odds ratio above 5, and a productive frequency above 0.1% in at least two of three replicate wells. A clonotype was classed as cross-reactive if the clonotype showed significant expansion both in SARS-CoV-2 spike wells and in at least one common cold coronavirus spike condition. Levenshtein distances (stringdist) and unrooted phylogenetic trees (ape) in R version 3.6.1 were used to assess CDR3 homology. TCRdb ran its own pipeline on the public reads, namely fastp trimming at Q25 and MiXCR clone calling, and kept in-frame beta chains. Rows are unified per CDR3 protein, each entry keeping the most common DNA and genes. The V and J calls reflect TCRdb's pipeline rather than the authors' work. The sample data list about 8,500 distinct CDR3 sequences, and around two fifths of these were observed just once. In total, the top ten clones hold less than 30% of the sample.

The meaning of the sample's treatment or condition label: roughly 11-day PBMC culture with coronavirus spike peptide pools or control peptides (ViraFEST assay). CD4+ T cells from unexposed donors were collected before the COVID-19 pandemic (2011-2018). The ViraFEST assay, used in the study, expanded antigen-specific T cells with peptide pools and then identified the expanded clonotypes through TCR sequencing. Each well held about 2.2 million PBMCs cultured in IMDM containing roughly 5% human AB serum and approximately 9.4 IU/ml IL-2, with about 9.4 ug/ml peptide pools added. Half of the culture medium was replaced with fresh IL-2-containing medium on days 3 and 7. After less than twelve days of culture, CD4+ T cells were isolated by negative selection with the EasySep CD4+ T cell isolation kit. As cell number allowed, CD4+ T cells from unexposed donors were tested for reactivity to SARS-CoV-2 S and N and to four common cold coronavirus spike pools. Ficoll-Paque Plus gradient centrifugation was used to isolate PBMCs from whole blood, and the isolated PBMCs were then either used fresh or cryopreserved at -140C. Each culture condition was generally run in triplicate wells. Leukapheresis product for the unexposed donors was purchased commercially.

The receptor was derived from a human donor in good health. This sequence uses TRBV6-2 or TRBV6-3 and TRBJ1-5; the D gene is not confidently resolved. Sequencing was carried out using CD4+ T cells from blood, cultured in vitro. This receptor has the CDR3 CASSYGSGNQPQHF. The sequence in DNA is TGTGCCAGCAGTTACGGGTCGGGGAATCAGCCCCAGCATTTT.